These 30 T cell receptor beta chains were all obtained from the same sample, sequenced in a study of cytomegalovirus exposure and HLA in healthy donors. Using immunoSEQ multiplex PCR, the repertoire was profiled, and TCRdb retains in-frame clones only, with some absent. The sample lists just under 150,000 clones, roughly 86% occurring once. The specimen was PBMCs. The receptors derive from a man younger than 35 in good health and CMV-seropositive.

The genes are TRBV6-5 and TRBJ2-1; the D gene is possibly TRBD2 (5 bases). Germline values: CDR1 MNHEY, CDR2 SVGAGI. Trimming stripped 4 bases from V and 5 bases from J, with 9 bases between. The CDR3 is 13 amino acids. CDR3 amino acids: CASSSGLNNEQFF. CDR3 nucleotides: TGTGCCAGCAGTTCCGGACTCAACAATGAGCAGTTCTTC.

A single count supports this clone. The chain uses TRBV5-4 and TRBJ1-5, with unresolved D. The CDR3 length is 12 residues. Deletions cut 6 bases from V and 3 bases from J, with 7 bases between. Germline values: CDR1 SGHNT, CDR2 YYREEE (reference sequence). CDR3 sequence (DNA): TGTGCCAGCAACTCTGTCAATCAGCCCCAGCATTTT. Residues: CASNSVNQPQHF. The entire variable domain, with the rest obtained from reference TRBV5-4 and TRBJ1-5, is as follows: ETGVTQSPTHLIKTRGQQVTLRCSSQSGHNTVSWYQQALGQGPQFIFQYYREEENGRGNFPPRFSGLQFPNYSSELNVNALELDDSALYLCASNSVNQPQHFGDGTRLSIL.

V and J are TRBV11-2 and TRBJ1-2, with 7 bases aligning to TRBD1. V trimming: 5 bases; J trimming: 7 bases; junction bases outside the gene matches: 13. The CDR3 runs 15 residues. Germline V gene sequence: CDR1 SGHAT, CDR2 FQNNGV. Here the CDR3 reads CASSPLERGQVGYTF. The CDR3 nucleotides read TGTGCCAGCAGCCCCCTGGAGAGGGGGCAGGTTGGCTACACCTTC.

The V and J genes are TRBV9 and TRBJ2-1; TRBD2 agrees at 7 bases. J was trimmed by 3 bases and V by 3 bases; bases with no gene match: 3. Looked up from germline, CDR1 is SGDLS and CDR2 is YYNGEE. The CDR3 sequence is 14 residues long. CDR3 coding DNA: TGTGCCAGCAGCGAACTAGCGAACTACAATGAGCAGTTCTTC. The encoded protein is CASSELANYNEQFF.

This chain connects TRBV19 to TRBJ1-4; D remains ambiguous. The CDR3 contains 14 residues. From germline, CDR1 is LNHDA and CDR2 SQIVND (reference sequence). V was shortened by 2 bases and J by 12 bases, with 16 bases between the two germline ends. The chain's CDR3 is CASSITISAEELFF. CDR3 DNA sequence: TGTGCCAGTAGTATAACAATCTCGGCGGAGGAACTGTTTTTT.

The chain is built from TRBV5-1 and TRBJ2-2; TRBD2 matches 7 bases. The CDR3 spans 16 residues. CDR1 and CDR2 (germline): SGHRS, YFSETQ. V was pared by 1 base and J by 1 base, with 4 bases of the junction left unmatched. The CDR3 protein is CASSLSGKQNTGELFF. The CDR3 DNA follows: TGCGCCAGCAGCTTGAGCGGGAAGCAGAACACCGGGGAGCTGTTTTTT.

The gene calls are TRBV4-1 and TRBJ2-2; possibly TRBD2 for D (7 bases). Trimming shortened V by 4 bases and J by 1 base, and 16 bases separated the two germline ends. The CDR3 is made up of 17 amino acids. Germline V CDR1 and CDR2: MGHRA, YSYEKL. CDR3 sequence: CASSLVVGGGNTGELFF. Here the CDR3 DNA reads TGCGCCAGCAGCCTCGTGGTGGGAGGGGGGAACACCGGGGAGCTGTTTTTT.

CDR3 in amino acids: CASSAETGSRGNEQFF. The CDR3 DNA reads as TGTGCCAGCAGCGCGGAGACAGGGTCAAGGGGCAATGAGCAGTTCTTC. The chain joins TRBV9 to TRBJ2-1; 7 bases align to TRBD1. The CDR3 is 16 amino acids. Looked up from germline, CDR1 is SGDLS and CDR2 is YYNGEE. Trimming took 3 bases from V and 6 from J; bases not matched to a gene: 12. Based on the CDR3 plus reference TRBV9 and TRBJ2-1, the full variable domain is DSGVTQTPKHLITATGQRVTLRCSPRSGDLSVYWYQQSLDQGLQFLIQYYNGEERAKGNILERFSAQQFPDLHSELNLSSLELGDSALYFCASSAETGSRGNEQFFGPGTRLTVL.

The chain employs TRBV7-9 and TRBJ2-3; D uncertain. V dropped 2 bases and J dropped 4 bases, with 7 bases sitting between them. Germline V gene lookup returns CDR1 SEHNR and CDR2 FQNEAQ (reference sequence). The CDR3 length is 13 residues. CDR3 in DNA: TGTGCCAGCAGCTTAAAAGCGCCAGATACGCAGTATTTT. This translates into CASSLKAPDTQYF.

The CDR3 spells CATSRAQGADTQYF. CDR3 DNA: TGTGCCACCAGCAGGGCCCAGGGGGCAGATACGCAGTATTTT. The V and J genes are TRBV15 and TRBJ2-3; 7 bases align to TRBD1. CDR3 size: 14 residues. Germline V gene data show CDR1 as LNHNV and CDR2 as YYDKDF (reference sequence). Losses at the gene ends were 3 bases for V and 4 bases for J; bases not matched to a gene: 4.

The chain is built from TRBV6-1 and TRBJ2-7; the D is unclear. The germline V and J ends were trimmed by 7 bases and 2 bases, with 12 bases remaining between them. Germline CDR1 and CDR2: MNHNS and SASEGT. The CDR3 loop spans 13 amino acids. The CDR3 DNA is TGTGCCAGCACCGCGGCCTCCGCCTACGAGCAGTACTTC. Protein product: CASTAASAYEQYF.

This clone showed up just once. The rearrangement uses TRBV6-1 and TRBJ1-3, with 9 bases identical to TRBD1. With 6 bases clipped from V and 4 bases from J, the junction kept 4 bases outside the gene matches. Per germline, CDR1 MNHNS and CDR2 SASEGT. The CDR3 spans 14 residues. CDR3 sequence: CASRTGTGGNTIYF. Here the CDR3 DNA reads TGTGCCAGCAGGACCGGGACAGGGGGAAACACCATATATTTT.

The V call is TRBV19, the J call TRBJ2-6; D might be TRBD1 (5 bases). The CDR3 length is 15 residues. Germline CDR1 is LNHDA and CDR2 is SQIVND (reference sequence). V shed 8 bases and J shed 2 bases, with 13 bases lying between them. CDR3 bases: TGTGCCAGTGGCAGGCAGGGAACTGGGGCCAACGTCCTGACTTTC. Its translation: CASGRQGTGANVLTF.

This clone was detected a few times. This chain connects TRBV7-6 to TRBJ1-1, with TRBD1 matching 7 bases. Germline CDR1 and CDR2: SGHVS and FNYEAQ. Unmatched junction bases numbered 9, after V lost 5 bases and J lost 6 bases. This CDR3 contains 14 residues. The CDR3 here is CASSPPGQEPEAFF. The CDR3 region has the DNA TGTGCCAGCAGCCCACCCGGACAGGAGCCTGAAGCTTTCTTT. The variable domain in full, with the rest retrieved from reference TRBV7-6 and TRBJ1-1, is GAGVSQSPRYKVTKRGQDVALRCDPISGHVSLYWYRQALGQGPEFLTYFNYEAQQDKSGLPNDRFSAERPEGSISTLTIQRTEQRDSAMYRCASSPPGQEPEAFFGQGTRLTVV.

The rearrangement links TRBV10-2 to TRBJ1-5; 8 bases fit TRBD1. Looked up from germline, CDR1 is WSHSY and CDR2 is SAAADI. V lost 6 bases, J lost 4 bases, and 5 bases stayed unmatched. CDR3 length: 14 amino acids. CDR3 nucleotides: TGCGCCAGCAGGGGACAGGCTCCTAATCAGCCCCAGCATTTT. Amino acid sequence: CASRGQAPNQPQHF.

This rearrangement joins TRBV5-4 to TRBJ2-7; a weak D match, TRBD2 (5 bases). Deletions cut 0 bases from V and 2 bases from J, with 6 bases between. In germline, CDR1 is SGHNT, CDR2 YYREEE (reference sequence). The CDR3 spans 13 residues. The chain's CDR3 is CASSLGLTYEQYF. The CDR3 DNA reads TGTGCCAGCAGCTTGGGACTAACCTACGAGCAGTACTTC.

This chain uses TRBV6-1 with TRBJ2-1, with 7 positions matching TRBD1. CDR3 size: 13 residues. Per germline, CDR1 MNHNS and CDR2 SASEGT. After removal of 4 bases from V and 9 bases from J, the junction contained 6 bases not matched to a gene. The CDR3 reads CASSVDRAAEQFF. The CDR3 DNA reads TGTGCCAGCAGTGTAGACAGGGCAGCTGAGCAGTTCTTC.

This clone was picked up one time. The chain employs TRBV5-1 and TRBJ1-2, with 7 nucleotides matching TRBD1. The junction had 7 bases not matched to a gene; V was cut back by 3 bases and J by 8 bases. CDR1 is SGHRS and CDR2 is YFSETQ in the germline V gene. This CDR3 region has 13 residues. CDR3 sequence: CASSSGTADGYTF. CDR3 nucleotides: TGCGCCAGCAGCTCCGGGACAGCTGACGGCTACACCTTC.

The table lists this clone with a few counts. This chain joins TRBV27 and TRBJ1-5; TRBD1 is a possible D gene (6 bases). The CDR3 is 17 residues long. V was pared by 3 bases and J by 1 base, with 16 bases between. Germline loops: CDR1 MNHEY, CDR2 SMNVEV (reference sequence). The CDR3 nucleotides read TGTGCCAGCAGTTTGGAGGTCCCTCAGGGGAGCAATCAGCCCCAGCATTTT. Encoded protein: CASSLEVPQGSNQPQHF.

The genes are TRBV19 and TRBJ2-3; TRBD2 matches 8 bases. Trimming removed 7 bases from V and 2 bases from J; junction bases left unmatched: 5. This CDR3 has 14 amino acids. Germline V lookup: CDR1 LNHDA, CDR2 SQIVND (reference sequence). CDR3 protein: CASKEAGDTDTQYF. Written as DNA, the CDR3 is TGTGCCAGTAAGGAAGCGGGGGACACAGATACGCAGTATTTT.

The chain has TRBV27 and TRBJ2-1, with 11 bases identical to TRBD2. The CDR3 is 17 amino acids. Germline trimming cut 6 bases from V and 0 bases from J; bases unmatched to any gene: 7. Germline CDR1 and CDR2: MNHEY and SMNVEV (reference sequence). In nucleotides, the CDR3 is TGTGCCAGCAGAGGACTAGCGGGTCCCAGCTCCTACAATGAGCAGTTCTTC. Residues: CASRGLAGPSSYNEQFF.

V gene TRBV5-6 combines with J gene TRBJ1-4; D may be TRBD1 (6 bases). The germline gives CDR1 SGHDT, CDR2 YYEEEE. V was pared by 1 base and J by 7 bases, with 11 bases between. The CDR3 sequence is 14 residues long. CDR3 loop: CASSLTGKFEKLFF. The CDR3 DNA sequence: TGTGCCAGCAGCTTGACAGGGAAGTTTGAAAAACTGTTTTTT.

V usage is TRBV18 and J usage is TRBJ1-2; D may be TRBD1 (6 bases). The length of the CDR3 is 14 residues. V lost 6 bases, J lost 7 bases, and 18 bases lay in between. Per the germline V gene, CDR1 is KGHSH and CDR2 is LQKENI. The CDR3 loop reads CASSLDLAGVGYTF. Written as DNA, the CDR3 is TGTGCCAGCTCCCTGGACTTGGCAGGGGTTGGCTACACCTTC.

The CDR3, as DNA: TGTGCCAGCAGCGTAGGGTCGACTAGCGGGCTTAGCTCCTACGAGCAGTACTTC. The encoded protein is CASSVGSTSGLSSYEQYF. This sequence joins TRBV9 and TRBJ2-7; 10 bases map to TRBD2. The CDR3 has 18 amino acids. Germline V gene lookup returns CDR1 SGDLS and CDR2 YYNGEE. J gave up 0 bases and V 0 bases, and 9 bases lay outside the gene matches.

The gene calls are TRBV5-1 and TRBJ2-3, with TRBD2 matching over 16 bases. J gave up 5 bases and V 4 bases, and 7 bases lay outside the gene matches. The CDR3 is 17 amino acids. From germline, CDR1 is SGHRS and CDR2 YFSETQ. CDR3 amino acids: CASSPGLAGGPVDTQYF. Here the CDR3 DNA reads TGCGCCAGCAGCCCGGGACTAGCGGGGGGGCCTGTAGATACGCAGTATTTT.

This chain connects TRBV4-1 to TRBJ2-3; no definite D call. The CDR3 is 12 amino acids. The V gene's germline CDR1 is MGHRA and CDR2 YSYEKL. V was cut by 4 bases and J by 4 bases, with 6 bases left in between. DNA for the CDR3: TGCGCCAGCAGCCCCCAGGCAGATACGCAGTATTTT. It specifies CASSPQADTQYF.

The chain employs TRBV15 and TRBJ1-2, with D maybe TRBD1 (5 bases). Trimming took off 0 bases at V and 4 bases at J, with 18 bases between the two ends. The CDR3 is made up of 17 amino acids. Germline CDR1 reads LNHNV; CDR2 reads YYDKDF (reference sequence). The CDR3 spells CATSRDRFDSPFYGYTF. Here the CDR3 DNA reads TGTGCCACCAGCAGAGATCGCTTTGACAGTCCGTTCTATGGCTACACCTTC.

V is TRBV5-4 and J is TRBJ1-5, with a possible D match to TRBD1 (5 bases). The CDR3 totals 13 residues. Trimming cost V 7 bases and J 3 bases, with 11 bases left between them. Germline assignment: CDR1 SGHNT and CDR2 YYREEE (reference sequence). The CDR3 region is CASSGLLNQPQHF. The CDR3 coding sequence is TGTGCCAGCTCAGGGCTCCTCAATCAGCCCCAGCATTTT.

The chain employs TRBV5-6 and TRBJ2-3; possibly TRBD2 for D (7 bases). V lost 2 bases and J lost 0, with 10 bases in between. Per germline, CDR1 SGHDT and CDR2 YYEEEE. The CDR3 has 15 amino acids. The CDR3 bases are TGTGCCAGCAGCTTAGGGGGGGTCAGCACAGATACGCAGTATTTT. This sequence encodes CASSLGGVSTDTQYF.

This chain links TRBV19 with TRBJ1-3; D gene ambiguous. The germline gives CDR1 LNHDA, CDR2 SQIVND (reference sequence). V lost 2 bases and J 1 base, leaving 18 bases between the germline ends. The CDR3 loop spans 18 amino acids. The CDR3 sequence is CASSIPILARGSGNTIYF. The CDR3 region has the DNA TGTGCCAGTAGTATACCGATTCTAGCTAGAGGGTCTGGAAACACCATATATTTT.